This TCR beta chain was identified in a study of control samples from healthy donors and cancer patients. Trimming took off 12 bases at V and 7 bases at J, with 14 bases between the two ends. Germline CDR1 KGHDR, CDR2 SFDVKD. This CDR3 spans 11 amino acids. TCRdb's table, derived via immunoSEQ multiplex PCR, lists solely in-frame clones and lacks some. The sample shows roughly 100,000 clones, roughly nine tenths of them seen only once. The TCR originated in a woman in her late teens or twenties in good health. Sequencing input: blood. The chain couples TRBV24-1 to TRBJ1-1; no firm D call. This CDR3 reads CAAGQAGEAFF. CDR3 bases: TGTGCCGCCGGCCAGGCGGGTGAAGCTTTCTTT.